This TCR beta chain came from a study of T cell changes during pregnancy in multiple sclerosis. This CDR3 contains 16 residues. Per germline, CDR1 SNHLY and CDR2 FYNNEI. With 6 bases clipped from V and 9 bases from J, the junction kept 18 bases outside the gene matches. The method was immunoSEQ multiplex PCR; TCRdb's version includes in-frame clones alone and lacks a portion of them. The profile covers tens of thousands of clones, with 85% to 95% appearing a single time and under 0.5% taken by the ten largest. The TCR sequence derives from a female donor with multiple sclerosis, enrolled in a pregnancy study. The specimen comprised CD4+ T cells from peripheral blood mononuclear cells, sampled in the second trimester of pregnancy. This rearrangement joins TRBV2 to TRBJ1-1; 8 positions agree with TRBD1. The CDR3: CASRATGARESPQAFF. The CDR3 DNA sequence: TGTGCCAGCAGGGCGACAGGGGCGCGCGAATCGCCCCAAGCTTTCTTT.